A single sample gave rise to the 19 T cell receptor beta chains below, sequenced in a study of CD8+CD57+ T cells in acquired aplastic anemia. Genomic DNA constituted the template upon which TCR beta VDJ and CDR3 profiling was performed. TCRdb reprocessed the reads via MiXCR and lists one record per CDR3 protein. The sample consists of some 150,000 distinct CDR3 sequences, about 40% of them appearing once. Sequences were obtained from sorted CD4+, CD8+, or CD8+CD57+ T cells (not recorded which) from PBMCs. Receptors were obtained from a human donor in good health, serving as a control.

This clonotype was detected many times. This chain joins TRBV24-1 and TRBJ1-1; D unclear. This CDR3 comprises 14 residues. V was cut by 5 bases and J by 5 bases, with 14 bases left in between. Germline loops: CDR1 KGHDR, CDR2 SFDVKD. This chain's CDR3 is CATSGSLGGTEAFF. Written as DNA, the CDR3 is TGTGCCACCAGTGGGTCCCTGGGTGGGACTGAAGCTTTCTTT.

At least ten counts were recorded for this clonotype. The CDR3 DNA reads TGTGCCAGCAGTAAGGACAGGCTGGGACAAGAGACCCAGTACTTC. Protein sequence: CASSKDRLGQETQYF. The chain combines TRBV2 with TRBJ2-5; 7 bases match TRBD1. Germline trimming cut 5 bases from V and 2 bases from J; bases unmatched to any gene: 8. From germline, CDR1 is SNHLY and CDR2 FYNNEI. This CDR3 spans 15 amino acids. Together with reference TRBV2 and TRBJ2-5, the CDR3 gives the full variable domain: EPEVTQTPSHQVTQMGQEVILRCVPISNHLYFYWYRQILGQKVEFLVSFYNNEISEKSEIFDDQFSVERPDGSNFTLKIRSTKLEDSAMYFCASSKDRLGQETQYFGPGTRLLVL.

This clonotype was picked up many times. The chain has TRBV20-1 and TRBJ2-1, with a weak D call TRBD1 (7 bases). V lost 3 bases and J 8 bases, leaving 23 bases between the germline ends. From germline, CDR1 is DFQATT and CDR2 SNEGSKA (reference sequence). The CDR3 is 16 residues long. CDR3 coding DNA: TGCAGTGCTAGTCTCCTTTCAGGGGGGATAGTCGATGAGCAGTTCTTC. Translation: CSASLLSGGIVDEQFF.

This clonotype was observed a few times. This may be a read error: a much more frequent sequence differs by one nucleotide. The J gene is TRBJ2-7, the V gene TRBV25-1; D might be TRBD1 (5 bases). Looked up from germline, CDR1 is MGHDK and CDR2 is SYGVNS. CDR3 length: 15 amino acids. Trimming took off 5 bases at V and 4 bases at J, with 18 bases between the two ends. The CDR3 region has the DNA TGTGCCAGCAGTTCCCCTCTAAGGGGCGAGTACGAGCAGTACTTC. The encoded protein is CASSSPLRGEYEQYF.

This clonotype was recorded a few times. The CDR3 sequence is CASSLTRGSHNEQFF. DNA of the CDR3: TGTGCCAGCAGCTTAACTAGGGGTTCCCACAATGAGCAGTTCTTC. The V call is TRBV27, the J call TRBJ2-1; D tentatively fits TRBD1 or TRBD2 (5 bases each). CDR3 length equals 15 residues. The V end lost 6 bases, the J end lost 5 bases, and 17 bases lay between the germline ends. CDR1 and CDR2 from the germline V gene are MNHEY and SMNVEV (reference sequence).

The chain employs TRBV2 and TRBJ1-2; a possible D gene is TRBD1 (6 bases). CDR1 is SNHLY, CDR2 FYNNEI, per germline. The germline V and J ends were trimmed by 4 bases and 2 bases, with 11 bases remaining between them. The CDR3 runs 14 residues. This CDR3 is CASSGGRGNYGYTF. CDR3 DNA: TGTGCCAGCAGTGGGGGGAGGGGGAACTATGGCTACACCTTC.

The V gene is TRBV28, the J gene TRBJ1-5; 7 positions agree with TRBD1. CDR1 and CDR2 (germline): MDHEN, SYDVKM. The CDR3 has 17 residues. The J segment lost 2 bases and the V segment lost 5 bases, leaving 12 bases of the junction unmatched. The CDR3 DNA follows: TGTGCCAGCAGTCCCAGTCGAAGGGGGCTAGGCAATCAGCCCCAGCATTTT. Its translation: CASSPSRRGLGNQPQHF.

The gene calls are TRBV20-1 and TRBJ1-2, with TRBD1 matching over 8 bases. The ends lost 8 bases at V and 1 base at J; junction bases unmatched: 3. Per the germline V gene, CDR1 is DFQATT and CDR2 is SNEGSKA (reference sequence). The CDR3 extends over 12 amino acids. The CDR3 bases are TGCAGTAAGACAGGGGATAACTATGGCTACACCTTC. Translation: CSKTGDNYGYTF.

This clonotype was seen repeatedly, ten times or more. This sequence joins TRBV19 and TRBJ2-2, with 10 bases that match TRBD1. V dropped 4 bases and J dropped 7; count of bases not matched to a gene: 9. Germline V CDR1 and CDR2: LNHDA, SQIVND (reference sequence). The CDR3 contains 16 residues. DNA of the CDR3: TGTGCCAGTAGTAGGGCCGGGACAGGGGCAGTCGGGGAGCTGTTTTTT. Its protein product is CASSRAGTGAVGELFF.

The V call is TRBV20-1, the J call TRBJ2-5; D remains unclear. The CDR3 is 11 residues long. Between the trimmed V and J ends, which lost 6 bases and 5 bases, there was a span of 10 bases. Germline values: CDR1 DFQATT, CDR2 SNEGSKA (reference sequence). The CDR3 DNA is TGCAGTGCACATACCTCGGAGACCCAGTACTTC. Translation gives CSAHTSETQYF.

This clonotype was observed at least ten times. The chain uses TRBV4-2 and TRBJ1-2; D perhaps matches TRBD1 (6 bases). V was trimmed by 2 bases and J by 7 bases, leaving 17 bases between them. This CDR3 is 15 amino acids long. The germline gives CDR1 LGHNA, CDR2 YNFKEQ. CDR3 DNA: TGTGCCAGCAGCCAATTAGGGTCCAACAGGGTTGGCTACACCTTC. Its protein is CASSQLGSNRVGYTF.

The CDR3 DNA reads TGTGCCAGCAGTGAAACGACGGAAGCTAACTATGGCTACACCTTC. Amino acid sequence: CASSETTEANYGYTF. The J gene is TRBJ1-2, the V gene TRBV25-1; D uncertain. V lost 2 bases, J lost 0 bases, and 10 bases lay in between. CDR1 is MGHDK and CDR2 is SYGVNS in the germline V gene. The CDR3 sequence is 15 residues long.

This clonotype was detected ten times or more. CDR3 DNA: TGTGCCAGCAGCCGGACAGGGGTTCTGAACACTGAAGCTTTCTTT. This gives the protein CASSRTGVLNTEAFF. The chain couples TRBV7-8 to TRBJ1-1; 9 nucleotides match TRBD1. Germline loops: CDR1 SGHVS, CDR2 FQNEAQ. The junction had 4 bases not matched to a gene; V was cut back by 5 bases and J by 0 bases. The CDR3 is 15 amino acids.

This chain connects TRBV13 to TRBJ2-1, with a tentative D call TRBD2 (5 bases). V lost 8 bases to trimming and J lost 5 bases, with 16 bases between them. Per the germline V gene, CDR1 is PRHDT and CDR2 is FYEKMQ (reference sequence). The CDR3 is 14 residues long. This CDR3 reads CASARARVNNEQFF. The CDR3 bases are TGTGCCAGCGCGCGGGCTAGGGTGAACAATGAGCAGTTCTTC.

This clonotype was recorded many times. The chain recombines TRBV29-1 with TRBJ2-7; D not resolved. Germline CDR1 and CDR2: SQVTM and ANQGSEA. The CDR3 is 16 residues long. The V end lost 2 bases, the J end lost 2 bases, and 19 bases lay between the germline ends. The CDR3 DNA sequence: TGCAGCGTTGAACTCCCCTCGGCTCCGAGGACCTACGAGCAGTACTTC. Translated, it gives CSVELPSAPRTYEQYF.

In the case of this clonotype: One end of the junction varies from germline; a read error may be responsible. J is TRBJ2-5 and V is TRBV2; 7 bases map to TRBD2. The CDR3 totals 13 residues. Germline-derived CDR1 and CDR2 are SNHLY and FYNNEI. CDR3 residues: CASGGGLQGTQYF. As DNA, the CDR3 is TGTGCCAGCGGTGGGGGACTACAAGGGACCCAGTACTTC.

A note on this clonotype: Sequence at one end of the junction differs from germline and may be a read error. This chain uses TRBV7-3 with TRBJ2-1; possibly TRBD2 for D (6 bases). The CDR3 loop spans 14 amino acids. Germline CDR1 and CDR2: SGHTA and FQGTGA. The CDR3 DNA reads as TGTGCCAACAGCCAACCAGCGGAGGGCAATGAGCAGTTCTTC. Protein: CANSQPAEGNEQFF.

This clonotype has just a few counts. Since the CDR3 does not end with the conserved phenylalanine or tryptophan, this likely comes from a read error. This chain connects TRBV18 to TRBJ1-1; D remains unclear. Germline V CDR1 and CDR2: KGHSH, LQKENI. V was shortened by 3 bases and J by 6 bases, with 11 bases between the two germline ends. The CDR3 runs to 13 residues. DNA of the CDR3: TGTGCCAGCTCACCTATAGGGAGGCCTGAAGCTTTCCTT. Amino acid sequence: CASSPIGRPEAFL.

For this clonotype: With a much larger clone just one base away, this may be a read error. The chain couples TRBV6-1 to TRBJ2-7; D may match TRBD1 or TRBD2 (5 bases each). The CDR3 totals 13 residues. Trimming pared 1 base from V and 12 bases from J, leaving 16 bases between. The V gene's germline CDR1 is MNHNS and CDR2 SASEGT. CDR3 protein: CASSEVTGTAGYF. The DNA for the CDR3 is TGTGCCAGCAGTGAAGTTACTGGGACGGCGGGGTACTTC.